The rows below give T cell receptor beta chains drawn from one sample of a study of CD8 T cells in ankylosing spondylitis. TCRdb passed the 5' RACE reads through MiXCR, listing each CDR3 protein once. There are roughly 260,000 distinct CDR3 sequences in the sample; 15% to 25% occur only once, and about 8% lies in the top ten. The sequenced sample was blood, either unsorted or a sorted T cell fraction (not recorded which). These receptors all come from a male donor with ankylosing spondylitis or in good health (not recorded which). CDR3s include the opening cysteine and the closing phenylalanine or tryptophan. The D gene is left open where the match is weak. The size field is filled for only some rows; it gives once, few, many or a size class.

CDR3aa: CASSQFSGSADTQYF; CDR3nt: TGTGCCAGCAGCCAGTTTAGCGGGAGTGCAGATACGCAGTATTTT; v_gene: TRBV3-1; j_gene: TRBJ2-3; abundance: few; d_gene: TRBD2
CDR3aa: CSVERGWDRVTDTQYF; CDR3nt: TGCAGCGTTGAACGTGGCTGGGACAGGGTCACAGATACGCAGTATTTT; v_gene: TRBV29-1; j_gene: TRBJ2-3; abundance: -; d_gene: TRBD1
CDR3aa: CASSPGSQSYNEQFF; CDR3nt: TGTGCCAGCAGCCCCGGGTCCCAGTCCTACAATGAGCAGTTCTTC; v_gene: TRBV7-2; j_gene: TRBJ2-1; abundance: -; d_gene: -
CDR3aa: CASSPGRGGGVDTQYF; CDR3nt: TGTGCCAGCAGCCCGGGGCGGGGAGGTGGGGTGGATACGCAGTATTTT; v_gene: TRBV12-3/TRBV12-4; j_gene: TRBJ2-3; abundance: many; d_gene: -
CDR3aa: CSARPSSEGGAFF; CDR3nt: TGCAGTGCTAGACCCTCCTCTGAGGGAGGGGCGTTCTTC; v_gene: TRBV20-1; j_gene: TRBJ2-1; abundance: many; d_gene: TRBD2
CDR3aa: CSVESRAYNEQFF; CDR3nt: TGCAGCGTTGAATCACGGGCCTACAATGAGCAGTTCTTC; v_gene: TRBV29-1; j_gene: TRBJ2-1; abundance: -; d_gene: -
CDR3aa: CSVHDRGAADTQYF; CDR3nt: TGCAGCGTTCACGACAGGGGTGCCGCAGATACGCAGTATTTT; v_gene: TRBV29-1; j_gene: TRBJ2-3; abundance: -; d_gene: TRBD1
CDR3aa: CASRPLLGNQPQHF; CDR3nt: TGTGCCAGCAGACCCCTTCTCGGGAATCAGCCCCAGCATTTT; v_gene: TRBV6-1; j_gene: TRBJ1-5; abundance: -; d_gene: -
CDR3aa: CASSHAGSNNEQFF; CDR3nt: TGCGCCAGCAGCCATGCCGGGAGCAACAATGAGCAGTTCTTC; v_gene: TRBV4-1; j_gene: TRBJ2-1; abundance: few; d_gene: -
CDR3aa: CASNAGGRGYTF; CDR3nt: TGTGCCAGCAACGCAGGGGGCCGGGGCTACACCTTC; v_gene: TRBV9; j_gene: TRBJ1-2; abundance: -; d_gene: TRBD1
CDR3aa: CASRESGDTQYF; CDR3nt: TGCGCCAGCAGGGAGTCGGGGGATACGCAGTATTTT; v_gene: TRBV5-1; j_gene: TRBJ2-3; abundance: -; d_gene: -
CDR3aa: CASSLGMGGTF; CDR3nt: TGTGCCAGCAGTCTAGGGATGGGGGGTACCTTC; v_gene: TRBV12-3/TRBV12-4; j_gene: TRBJ1-2; abundance: -; d_gene: -
CDR3aa: CSVYGPNTGKLFF; CDR3nt: TGCAGCGTGTATGGGCCGAACACCGGGAAGCTGTTTTTT; v_gene: TRBV29-1; j_gene: TRBJ2-2; abundance: -; d_gene: -